The entry below gives a single T cell receptor (beta chain) sequence along with its context. This specimen comes from a study of cytomegalovirus exposure and HLA in healthy donors. The PCR used 60 Vbeta and 13 Jbeta primers. Using immunoSEQ multiplex PCR, the repertoire was profiled, and TCRdb retains in-frame clones only, with some absent. The data contain 90,000 to 150,000 clones, roughly 82% of them singletons. The CDR3 sequence is 15 residues long. Germline-derived CDR1 and CDR2 are LGHNA and YSLEER. Sequencing input: PBMCs. The rearrangement uses TRBV4-3 and TRBJ2-5; a weak D match, TRBD1 (6 bases). The J call may be in error: the DNA end matches TRBJ2-7 better. The receptor comes from a middle-aged woman in good health and CMV-seropositive. CDR3 sequence reads: CASSQDIPTGYEQYF. The CDR3, as DNA: TGCGCCAGCAGCCAAGATATTCCGACAGGTTACGAGCAGTACTTC.